This note documents a single T cell receptor beta chain sequence. This clone's antigen is unknown. Qualities for individual bases were not recorded, and no much larger clone is one base off. The source of the sample is a study of shared clonotypes between healthy human individuals (dated by TCRdb to 2020 to 2021). About the full investigation: The cohort included a few men and two women between 18 and 49 years of age. For each donor, three plates each were used for CD4 naive and CD4 memory, two plates were used for CD8 naive, and one plate was used for CD8 memory. To estimate repertoire size and how much clonotype sharing occurs between individuals, the study deeply sequenced the blood TCR repertoires of about five healthy adults. Libraries were prepared and TCR repertoires were sequenced by different laboratories using diverse techniques, in order to increase sequencing depth and limit assay-specific biases. Each donor's leukapheresis produced roughly between about 0.85 and 10 billion PBMCs.

The CDR3, from cysteine to phenylalanine, totals 12 residues. Of all the DNA, just the CDR3 is kept, 36 bases in frame from base 1. CDR1 MDHEN and CDR2 SYDVKM are derived from the germline V gene. V loses 5 bases of germline sequence and J loses 5 bases, and the interval between the two ends is 10 bases. Donors were healthy HIV-negative adults with no recently reported acute infections or vaccinations. All donors were Caucasian adults living in Nashville, Tennessee, USA. CD4+ T cells were enriched through magnetic negative selection, after which naive cells were positively selected on CD45RA and the remaining negative fraction served as the memory subset. Blood was obtained by leukapheresis, after which PBMCs were separated by Ficoll-Histopaque density gradient centrifugation and cryopreserved in liquid nitrogen vapor phase. Analytical flow cytometry was used to check the purity and quantity of each magnetically sorted T cell population. Genomic DNA was isolated from each sorted fraction and quantified by UV absorbance on a Nanodrop 2000c.

General study outcomes and caveats: Incomplete sequencing was indicated by rarefaction of sorted-subset datasets, despite the large sequencing depth. Larger estimated clonotype richness was generally found for naive subsets than for memory subsets. Sharing across a few donors was observed for approximately 5% of naive CD4, over 3% of naive CD8, about 2.3% of memory CD4, and about 0.38% of memory CD8 clonotypes. Because the study included only a small number of donors, the genetic and exposure-history diversity represented was limited. Based on pairwise subsampling, the degree of clonotype sharing among donors was expected to be affected by sequencing depth. Sampling was restricted to blood, and TCR repertoires in tissue are likely to differ from TCR repertoires in blood. Compared with non-shared clonotypes, the clonotypes found in all four sorted-subset donors had higher generation probabilities.

Using the deep immunoSEQ assay, TCR CDR3 regions were amplified from genomic DNA by multiplex PCR. Extracted genomic DNA from each cell subset was spread evenly across all wells of several immunoSEQ 96-well plates, with each plate serving as a replicate. For sorted subsets, around 200 ng genomic DNA, equal to 25,000 to 35,000 T cell genomes, was loaded into each replicate PCR. Purified libraries were measured with a Qubit 3.0 fluorometer, size-checked on a Bioanalyzer 2100, and measured again with the KAPA Library Quantification kit. Each immunoSEQ 96-well plate was sequenced on its own single-read 150-cycle Illumina NextSeq 550 flow cell. As for the original processing: Because the immunoSEQ output held only junctional sequences and lacked quality scores, the filtering could not match the filtering applied to full-length reads. To assign V/J genes and CDR3, sequences were annotated against IMGT germline references using PyIR, a Python wrapper for IgBLAST v1.9. Reads were removed for weak V/J assignments (E-value above 1e-6), missing CDR3, stop codons, out-of-frame junctions, or ambiguous translated residues. V3J clonotypes were defined by identical inferred V gene, J gene, and CDR3 amino acid sequence. To compute the percentage overlap between repertoires, the number of shared unique clonotypes was divided by the size of the smaller repertoire. Richness of each repertoire was evaluated using RTK rarefaction, the Chao1 estimator, and Recon v2.1 estimates of unobserved clonotypes. For all TCRbeta clonotypes obtained by the gDNA method from a few donors, generation probabilities were computed with OLGA. TCRdb limited this immuneACCESS table to in-frame rearrangements with V and J called. A share of clones is missing; checked studies link under half to unresolved V genes, and the rest is unexplained. Clone size and the V and J calls come from that table; the DNA yielded D and trimming. This sample comprises roughly 2.2 million clones, 93% of them detected only once. The ten largest clonotypes hold 0.35% to 0.45% of the sample.

What was sequenced was naive CD4+ T cells from PBMCs. The cell subset or site label for this specimen denotes: CD45RA+ positively selected. This receptor chain uses TRBV28 and TRBJ2-7; no D gene is confidently identified. This receptor was obtained from a man aged 18 to 29 in good health. Some clones in this sample may be carry-over from other donors' samples. The CDR3 loop reads CASSPSLHEQYF. Here is the DNA: TGTGCCAGCAGTCCCTCTTTACACGAGCAGTACTTC.